This is a list of T cell receptor beta chains from one sample in a study of T cell changes during pregnancy in multiple sclerosis. The data were produced by immunoSEQ multiplex PCR, yet TCRdb's version contains in-frame clones alone and is incomplete. The sample records over 45,000 clones, roughly nine tenths being singletons. The sequencing here drew on CD4+ T cells from peripheral blood mononuclear cells, taken in the third trimester of pregnancy. These receptors came from a female donor with multiple sclerosis, enrolled in a pregnancy study. The CDR3 runs from the conserved cysteine through the conserved F or W. A D gene is named only where the DNA matches it firmly. Only part of the rows carry a size: once, few, many, or a class if the clone is expanded.

len	v_gene	d_gene	abundance	j_gene	CDR3nt	CDR3aa
16	TRBV30	TRBD2	.	TRBJ2-2	TGTGCCTGGAGTGGAGGGACTAGCGGGAGAACCGGGGAGCTGTTTTTT	CAWSGGTSGRTGELFF
12	TRBV5-8	.	.	TRBJ2-3	TGTGCCAGCAGCCTTCTCACAGATACGCAGTATTTT	CASSLLTDTQYF
14	TRBV6-1	.	.	TRBJ1-4	TGTGCCACCTACAACAGGGAGACTAATGAAAAACTGTTTTTT	CATYNRETNEKLFF
16	TRBV6-4	.	.	TRBJ1-1	TGTGCCAGCAGTCCCCGGGGGGGGGAGATAAGGACTGAAGCTTTCTTT	CASSPRGGEIRTEAFF
16	TRBV5-1	.	.	TRBJ1-3	TGCGCCAGCAGCTTGGGCCCCGGGACATCAGGAAACACCATATATTTT	CASSLGPGTSGNTIYF
12	TRBV6-5	.	few	TRBJ1-2	TGTGCCAGCAGTAAAACAGGTTCAGGCTACACCTTC	CASSKTGSGYTF
15	TRBV19	TRBD1	.	TRBJ1-2	TGTGCCAGTAGGACCAAGACAGGGGTTCGCTATGGCTACACCTTC	CASRTKTGVRYGYTF
15	TRBV7-2	TRBD2	.	TRBJ2-3	TGTGCCAGCAGCTATAGGACTAGCGGCACAGATACGCAGTATTTT	CASSYRTSGTDTQYF
12	TRBV15	.	.	TRBJ1-2	TGTGCCACCAGCAGAGATGTATATGGCTACACCTTC	CATSRDVYGYTF
15	TRBV5-1	.	once	TRBJ1-2	TGCGCCAGCAGCTTGGTGGGACAAGGGTACTATGGCTACACCTTC	CASSLVGQGYYGYTF
14	TRBV7-9	.	.	TRBJ1-5	TGTGCCAGCAGTCTCCAGGGGATGGCTCAGCCCCAGCATTTT	CASSLQGMAQPQHF
17	TRBV18	.	.	TRBJ1-5	TGTGCCAGCTCACCTCTCGGGGTAGGGATCGGCAATCAGCCCCAGCATTTT	CASSPLGVGIGNQPQHF
15	TRBV4-1	.	.	TRBJ1-2	TGCGCCAGCAGCCATAGTGACAGCGAGATCCTTGGCTACACCTTC	CASSHSDSEILGYTF
18	TRBV5-4	.	.	TRBJ2-5	TGTGCCAGCAGCTTGTGGGTTATGAGGACAATGAGACAAGAGACCCAGTACTTC	CASSLWVMRTMRQETQYF
15	TRBV19	TRBD1	.	TRBJ2-7	TGTGCCAGTAGTATAGCGGGGACAGTCTCCTACGAGCAGTACTTC	CASSIAGTVSYEQYF
17	TRBV21-1	.	.	TRBJ2-1	TGTGCCAGCGCCCAGCAGACAGTCTTACCCCTTGTTGATGAGCAGTTCTTC	CASAQQTVLPLVDEQFF
15	TRBV5-1	TRBD1	.	TRBJ2-7	TGCGCCAGCAGCTTGGGGCCGCAGGGGGCGGGCGAGCAGTACTTC	CASSLGPQGAGEQYF
13	TRBV6-5	.	.	TRBJ2-3	TGTGCCAGCAAATTCCAGGGTGCAGATACGCAGTATTTT	CASKFQGADTQYF
14	TRBV4-2	.	.	TRBJ2-7	TGTGCCAGCAGCCGTGGGGAGGGGGTGAACGAGCAGTACTTC	CASSRGEGVNEQYF
12	TRBV5-1	.	.	TRBJ2-2	TGCGCCAGCAGCCCCGGGTCGACGGAGCTGTTTTTT	CASSPGSTELFF
13	TRBV9	TRBD1	.	TRBJ1-1	TGTGCCAGCAGCACGACAGGGCTCACTGAAGCTTTCTTT	CASSTTGLTEAFF
14	TRBV6-1	.	.	TRBJ2-7	TGTGCCAGCAGTGAACCAGGGACGGGGGACGAGCAGTACTTC	CASSEPGTGDEQYF
14	TRBV29-1	TRBD2	.	TRBJ2-1	TGCAGCGTTGATATGGTCACTAGCGGGAGTGTGAGGTTCTTC	CSVDMVTSGSVRFF
14	TRBV30	TRBD2	few	TRBJ2-3	TGTGCCTGGGTTTTCTCTAGCGGGACAGATACGCAGTATTTT	CAWVFSSGTDTQYF
15	TRBV30	TRBD1	once	TRBJ1-2	TGTGCCTGGAGCCTACAGGGGCCCTTTCGTTATGGCTACACCTTC	CAWSLQGPFRYGYTF
15	TRBV5-8	.	.	TRBJ2-1	TGTGCCAGCAGCTTGGGAACGTCGGGGTACAATGAGCAGTTCTTC	CASSLGTSGYNEQFF
14	TRBV27	.	.	TRBJ1-5	TGTGCCAGCAGTTTACTCGGGGGAGGTCGGCCCCAGCATTTT	CASSLLGGGRPQHF
14	TRBV6-5	.	.	TRBJ1-2	TGTGCCAGCAAACGCGGACATCCATTCGGAGGCTACACCTTC	CASKRGHPFGGYTF
15	TRBV7-9	TRBD1	once	TRBJ2-2	TGTGCCAGCAGCAAAGGGACAGGGGCCACCGGGGAGCTGTTTTTT	CASSKGTGATGELFF
18	TRBV30	TRBD2	.	TRBJ2-7	TGTGCCTGGAGCTCGACCCGGACTAGCGGGAGGGATCTACGGGAGCAGTACTTC	CAWSSTRTSGRDLREQYF
15	TRBV6-1	TRBD1	.	TRBJ1-2	TGTGCCAGCAGTGCGCGGTTACAGGGGCGACATGGCTACACCTTC	CASSARLQGRHGYTF
16	TRBV6-5	TRBD1	.	TRBJ1-4	TGTGCCAGCAGTTTTTCACTGACAGGGGAAGGAGAAAAACTGTTTTTT	CASSFSLTGEGEKLFF
15	TRBV4-3	.	once	TRBJ2-7	TGCGCCAGCGGAACCCAGGGCACCAGCTCCTACGAGCAGTACTTC	CASGTQGTSSYEQYF
13	TRBV29-1	TRBD2	once	TRBJ2-7	TGCAGCGCCCTAAGGACTAGCGCCTACGAGCAGTACTTC	CSALRTSAYEQYF
15	TRBV9	.	.	TRBJ1-1	TGTGCCAGCAGCGTAGAACAGGGAGTGAGCACTGAAGCTTTCTTT	CASSVEQGVSTEAFF
17	TRBV9	TRBD2	.	TRBJ2-5	TGTGCCAGCAGCGTAGGATCGTTAGCGGGGTCTCAAGAGACCCAGTACTTC	CASSVGSLAGSQETQYF
14	TRBV30	.	.	TRBJ1-2	TGTGCCTGGAGAGTCGGACGGAGGTACTATGGCTACACCTTC	CAWRVGRRYYGYTF
15	TRBV5-4	.	.	TRBJ2-6	TGTGCCAGCAGTGTTGACAGAGCTGGGGCCAACGTCCTGACTTTC	CASSVDRAGANVLTF
14	TRBV4-2	.	.	TRBJ2-5	TGTGCCAGCAGCCAAGGAGGTACCGGGGAGACCCAGTACTTC	CASSQGGTGETQYF
13	TRBV5-1	TRBD1	.	TRBJ1-2	TGCGCCAGCAGCGCGGGACAGGGCATGGACTACACCTTC	CASSAGQGMDYTF
16	TRBV7-9	.	.	TRBJ1-3	TGTGCCAGCGGGCTTGTGATCGGCCGCCCTGGAAACACCATATATTTT	CASGLVIGRPGNTIYF
13	TRBV18	TRBD1	.	TRBJ2-7	TGTGCCAGCTCACCACTCAGGGGGTCCGAGCAGTACTTC	CASSPLRGSEQYF
14	TRBV7-2	TRBD2	.	TRBJ2-5	TGTGCCAGCAGCGCGGGACTAGCGGAAGAGACCCAGTACTTC	CASSAGLAEETQYF
13	TRBV27	TRBD1	.	TRBJ1-2	TGTGCCAGCAGCCTGGACAGGGGGCATGGCTACACCTTC	CASSLDRGHGYTF
13	TRBV10-2	TRBD1	.	TRBJ2-7	TGCGCCAGCAGTGTGGGACAGATCTACGAGCAGTACTTC	CASSVGQIYEQYF
12	TRBV28	.	.	TRBJ2-5	TGTGCCAGCAGGCGACTGGAGTCGACCCAGTACTTC	CASRRLESTQYF
13	TRBV5-4	TRBD2	.	TRBJ2-7	TGTGCCAGCAGCTCCGGGACTAGTTACGAGCAGTACTTC	CASSSGTSYEQYF
15	TRBV30	TRBD1	.	TRBJ1-2	TGTGCCTGGAGTCTAACCCCCCAGGGGGTCTATGGCTACACCTTC	CAWSLTPQGVYGYTF
14	TRBV19	.	.	TRBJ2-5	TGTGCCAGTAGTATAGGGAGCGGTAAAGAGACCCAGTACTTC	CASSIGSGKETQYF
16	TRBV7-9	TRBD1	.	TRBJ2-7	TGTGCCAGCAGCTTGTTTTTCAGGGACAGGGGATCACGGCAGTACTTC	CASSLFFRDRGSRQYF
14	TRBV9	.	few	TRBJ1-1	TGTGCCAGCAGCGTTGGACAGATAAACACTGAAGCTTTCTTT	CASSVGQINTEAFF
13	TRBV29-1	TRBD1	.	TRBJ1-6	TGCAGCGTTCGGGACAGGGAGGATTCACCCCTCCACTTT	CSVRDREDSPLHF
16	TRBV9	TRBD2	.	TRBJ2-3	TGTGCCAGCAGCGGCCCTAGCGGGGGGGCGACAGATACGCAGTATTTT	CASSGPSGGATDTQYF